These 20 T cell receptor beta chains came from one sample sequenced in a study of vaccination effects on CD4 cells after COVID-19. Using immunoSEQ multiplex PCR, the repertoire was profiled, and TCRdb retains in-frame clones only, with some absent. The sample lists about 68,000 clones; 75% to 85% were seen once. Within the ViraFEST assay, antigen-specific CD4+ T cells underwent expansion with viral peptide pools prior to sequencing. CD4+ T cell isolation took place after approximately 11 days of culture. Vaccinated participants had no history of SARS-CoV-2 infection and tested negative for nucleocapsid antibodies. Their antigens are not known. The sample here was CD4+ T cells from PBMCs cultured with SARS-CoV-2 spike peptides, taken before COVID-19 vaccination. Receptors originate from a human donor who received a COVID-19 vaccine.

The chain links TRBV18 to TRBJ2-5; either TRBD1 or TRBD2 may fit D (5 bases each). This CDR3 region has 16 residues. Germline CDR1 is KGHSH and CDR2 is LQKENI. Between the trimmed V and J ends, which lost 5 bases and 4 bases, there was a span of 20 bases. DNA of the CDR3: TGTGCCAGCTCATCTACGTCGGGACGGGGCCCAGAGACCCAGTACTTC. It specifies CASSSTSGRGPETQYF.

The chain has TRBV7-8 and TRBJ1-2, with D perhaps matching TRBD1 (6 bases). CDR1 is SGHVS and CDR2 is FQNEAQ in the germline V gene. Trimming pared 5 bases from V and 7 bases from J, leaving 20 bases between. This CDR3 has 15 residues. Here the CDR3 DNA reads TGTGCCAGCAGCCCCCAAACAGGGTTAGTTAGTGGCTACACCTTC. This encodes CASSPQTGLVSGYTF. Full variable domain (outside the CDR3, taken from reference TRBV7-8 and TRBJ1-2): GAGVSQSPRYKVAKRGQDVALRCDPISGHVSLFWYQQALGQGPEFLTYFQNEAQLDKSGLPSDRFFAERPEGSVSTLKIQRTQQEDSAVYLCASSPQTGLVSGYTFGSGTRLTVV.

There are a few counts of this clone. The CDR3 protein is CAWSLTGNTIYF. As DNA, the CDR3 is TGTGCCTGGAGCCTCACTGGAAACACCATATATTTT. The genes are TRBV30 and TRBJ1-3; D not certain. This CDR3 has 12 residues. The germline V gene has CDR1 GTSNPN and CDR2 SVGIG (reference sequence). Trimming removed 3 bases from V and 2 bases from J, with 5 bases in between.

The V gene is TRBV19, the J gene TRBJ1-2; TRBD1 matches at 7 bases. The CDR3 consists of 13 residues. The ends lost 6 bases at V and 3 bases at J; junction bases unmatched: 4. CDR1 and CDR2 (germline): LNHDA, SQIVND (reference sequence). CDR3 in amino acids: CASRDTGDYGYTF. DNA for the CDR3: TGTGCCAGTAGGGATACAGGGGACTATGGCTACACCTTC.

This chain joins TRBV3-1 (or the pseudogene TRBV3-2) and TRBJ1-2; no clear D gene. There are 11 residues in the CDR3. Trimming took 3 bases from V and 4 from J, leaving 3 bases between them. The germline V gene encodes CDR1 LGHDT and CDR2 YNNKEL (reference sequence). CDR3 sequence reads: CASSHRYGYTF. CDR3 nucleotide sequence: TGTGCCAGCAGCCACCGCTATGGCTACACCTTC.

V gene TRBV2 combines with J gene TRBJ2-5; tentative D call: TRBD2 (6 bases). The V end lost 8 bases, the J end lost 1 base, and 17 bases lay between the germline ends. Germline loops: CDR1 SNHLY, CDR2 FYNNEI. The CDR3 runs to 15 residues. CDR3 region: CASGGKLGPQETQYF. For the CDR3, the DNA is TGTGCCAGCGGGGGGAAACTAGGGCCCCAAGAGACCCAGTACTTC.

The genes are TRBV7-9 and TRBJ1-5; 11 bases match TRBD1. The CDR3 covers 17 residues. Per the germline V gene, CDR1 is SEHNR and CDR2 is FQNEAQ (reference sequence). The junction had 5 bases not matched to a gene; V was cut back by 3 bases and J by 1 base. As DNA, the CDR3 is TGTGCCAGCAGCTTGTGGACAGGGGGCCGGAGCAATCAGCCCCAGCATTTT. Protein sequence: CASSLWTGGRSNQPQHF.

The chain recombines TRBV14 with TRBJ2-7, with a weak D call TRBD1 (6 bases). The CDR3 length is 15 residues. Germline V gives CDR1 SGHDN, CDR2 FVKESK. Trimming took off 0 bases at V and 3 bases at J, with 12 bases between the two ends. DNA for the CDR3: TGTGCCAGCAGCCAAGAGACAGGAGAGTTCTACGAGCAGTACGTC. Its translation: CASSQETGEFYEQYV.

This clone was counted a single time. This chain connects TRBV9 to TRBJ2-2; 11 bases agree with TRBD1. The germline gives CDR1 SGDLS, CDR2 YYNGEE. With 3 bases clipped from V and 4 bases from J, the junction kept 2 bases outside the gene matches. The CDR3 length is 15 residues. CDR3 sequence (DNA): TGTGCCAGCAGCGAGGGGACAGGGGGCACCGGGGAGCTGTTTTTT. Translating gives CASSEGTGGTGELFF.

The chain joins TRBV6-5 to TRBJ2-2; 8 nucleotides align to TRBD2. The CDR3 runs 16 residues. Germline V gene sequence: CDR1 MNHEY, CDR2 SVGAGI. The trim removed 4 bases at V and 3 bases at J, leaving 7 bases unmatched. This CDR3 reads CASSLRGGLYTGELFF. CDR3 nucleotide sequence: TGTGCCAGCAGTTTACGCGGGGGGCTATACACCGGGGAGCTGTTTTTT.

The chain uses TRBV29-1 and TRBJ2-5; 8 bases line up with TRBD1. This CDR3 has 15 residues. V gave up 2 bases and J gave up 4 bases; unmatched junction bases: 9. Germline V CDR1 and CDR2: SQVTM, ANQGSEA. The CDR3: CSVEQGAPPPETQYF. The CDR3 nucleotides are TGCAGCGTTGAACAGGGGGCACCGCCCCCAGAGACCCAGTACTTC.

This chain uses TRBV5-1 with TRBJ1-5; no reliable D call. The V end was cut by 4 bases, the J end by 4 bases, with 9 bases between. Germline V gives CDR1 SGHRS, CDR2 YFSETQ. The CDR3 contains 13 residues. CDR3 region: CASSVNINQPQHF. CDR3 coding DNA: TGCGCCAGCAGCGTAAATATAAATCAGCCCCAGCATTTT. Full variable domain (rest looked up from reference TRBV5-1 and TRBJ1-5): KAGVTQTPRYLIKTRGQQVTLSCSPISGHRSVSWYQQTPGQGLQFLFEYFSETQRNKGNFPGRFSGRQFSNSRSEMNVSTLELGDSALYLCASSVNINQPQHFGDGTRLSIL.

This clone has just a few counts. This chain links TRBV2 with TRBJ2-3; D gene ambiguous. The CDR3 runs 15 residues. CDR1 is SNHLY and CDR2 is FYNNEI in the germline V gene. The V end lost 7 bases, the J end lost 0 bases, and 14 bases lay between the germline ends. CDR3 amino acids: CASTYSTRSTDTQYF. The CDR3 coding sequence is TGTGCCAGCACTTACTCGACGAGGAGCACAGATACGCAGTATTTT.

The rearrangement joins TRBV6-5 to TRBJ2-5; D possibly uses TRBD1 or TRBD2 (5 bases each). The germline CDR1 and CDR2 sequences are MNHEY and SVGAGI. The CDR3 has 12 amino acids. The V and J ends lost 6 bases and 9 bases respectively, with 14 bases between them. CDR3 coding DNA: TGTGCCAGCAGCCCGGGGACGGGGCCCCAGTACTTC. It translates to CASSPGTGPQYF.

This chain connects TRBV6-2 or TRBV6-3 to TRBJ2-6; 11 bases map to TRBD2. J was trimmed by 0 bases and V by 2 bases; bases with no gene match: 6. The CDR3 covers 19 residues. Germline-derived CDR1 and CDR2 are MNHEY and SVGEGT. The CDR3 reads CASSYPTSGGYSGANVLTF. CDR3 DNA sequence: TGTGCCAGCAGTTACCCAACTAGCGGGGGCTACTCTGGGGCCAACGTCCTGACTTTC.

The V gene is TRBV19, the J gene TRBJ1-6, with 7 bases fitting TRBD1. The CDR3 is 13 amino acids. V shed 7 bases and J 11 bases; nucleotides not matched to a gene: 8. Germline CDR1 reads LNHDA; CDR2 reads SQIVND (reference sequence). The CDR3 is CASKSGQATPLHF. The CDR3, as DNA: TGTGCCAGTAAATCCGGACAGGCAACACCCCTCCACTTT.

The chain recombines TRBV5-1 with TRBJ1-1, with TRBD1 matching 9 bases. The V segment lost 1 base and the J segment 5 bases; nucleotides outside the gene matches: 9. From germline, CDR1 is SGHRS and CDR2 YFSETQ. The CDR3 consists of 16 residues. CDR3 amino acids: CASSLRTGGGFTEAFF. CDR3 coding DNA: TGCGCCAGCAGCTTGCGTACAGGGGGCGGTTTTACTGAAGCTTTCTTT. Combining the CDR3 with reference TRBV5-1 and TRBJ1-1 gives the whole variable domain KAGVTQTPRYLIKTRGQQVTLSCSPISGHRSVSWYQQTPGQGLQFLFEYFSETQRNKGNFPGRFSGRQFSNSRSEMNVSTLELGDSALYLCASSLRTGGGFTEAFFGQGTRLTVV.

Only a few counts were recorded for this clone. The chain employs TRBV3-1 (or the pseudogene TRBV3-2) and TRBJ2-4, with a possible D match to TRBD1 (6 bases). With 4 bases removed from V and 8 bases from J, the gap between germline ends came to 15 bases. In germline, CDR1 is LGHDT, CDR2 YNNKEL (reference sequence). The CDR3 has 14 amino acids. Here the CDR3 DNA reads TGTGCCAGCAGCCCCGCACAGGGATTGGACATTCAGTACTTC. As protein: CASSPAQGLDIQYF.

The CDR3 reads CASSQGLEETQYF. CDR3 nucleotides: TGTGCCAGCAGTCAGGGACTGGAAGAGACCCAGTACTTC. The chain has TRBV6-5 and TRBJ2-5; D is perhaps TRBD2 (6 bases). Germline V lookup: CDR1 MNHEY, CDR2 SVGAGI. The CDR3 sequence is 13 residues long. Between the trimmed V and J ends, which lost 5 bases and 3 bases, there was a span of 10 bases.

The CDR3 bases are TGCAGCGTTGACAGGGGAAACACCGGGGAGCTGTTTTTT. Protein: CSVDRGNTGELFF. This chain links TRBV29-1 with TRBJ2-2; tentatively, D is TRBD1 (6 bases). V lost 3 bases to trimming and J lost 2 bases, with 7 bases between them. Germline-derived CDR1 and CDR2 are SQVTM and ANQGSEA. There are 13 residues in the CDR3.